A selection of T cell receptor beta chains follows, all from one sample in a study of shared clonotypes between healthy human individuals. Libraries were prepared by immunoSEQ multiplex PCR; TCRdb keeps only in-frame clonotypes and omits some of them. The sample records about a million clones, less than 85% being singletons. The sequenced sample was memory CD4+ T cells sorted from blood. Source of these receptors: a man younger than 35 in good health. The CDR3 runs from the conserved cysteine through the conserved F or W.

CDR3	J	V
CASRERVPYNEQFF	TRBJ2-1	TRBV10-2
CASSAGTGGYEQYF	TRBJ2-7	TRBV6-5
CASSLGTGYGGNTIYF	TRBJ1-3	TRBV7-8
CVSSISWDRSYEQYF	TRBJ2-7	TRBV19
CASSQEQVTALFSGNTIYF	TRBJ1-3	TRBV4-2
CASSLRLVAGTDTQYF	TRBJ2-3	TRBV7-2
CASSDGPAKNIQYF	TRBJ2-4	TRBV19
CATSRDEGGGYTF	TRBJ1-2	TRBV15
CASSLDGSRLQETQYF	TRBJ2-5	TRBV5-1
CASSPQGTRTDTQYF	TRBJ2-3	TRBV9
CASSLAAGASTDTQYF	TRBJ2-3	TRBV5-1
CASSLGGTLYNEQFF	TRBJ2-1	TRBV5-1
CASSLAPLYGYTF	TRBJ1-2	TRBV2
CASSQDLGRQGANEKLFF	TRBJ1-4	TRBV4-1
CASSSSGVHNEQFF	TRBJ2-1	TRBV27
CASSFSQSHTGELFF	TRBJ2-2	TRBV7-9
CSILAGGYNEQFF	TRBJ2-1	TRBV29-1
CASSLVGVTGELFF	TRBJ2-2	TRBV11-3
CASSLGIAGGLTETQYF	TRBJ2-5	TRBV5-1
CASSLWQESGYTF	TRBJ1-2	TRBV5-4
CAISDTKPGTPNEQFF	TRBJ2-1	TRBV10-3
CASSLSGRANYGYTF	TRBJ1-2	TRBV28
CASRGNPTDTQYF	TRBJ2-3	TRBV5-1
CAWSSTSGFETQYF	TRBJ2-5	TRBV30
CASSLGPGTGELFF	TRBJ2-2	TRBV7-6
CASSIYRTGMKTEAFF	TRBJ1-1	TRBV19
CAIRGTGDEETGYTF	TRBJ1-2	TRBV10-3
CASSFVAGGQETQYF	TRBJ2-5	TRBV5-4
CASARRGLVTDTQYF	TRBJ2-3	TRBV7-3
CASSLTENTGELFF	TRBJ2-2	TRBV6-6
CAISVGTSNEQYF	TRBJ2-7	TRBV10-3
CASSPPGGVEAFF	TRBJ1-1	TRBV18
CASSLLDGFNSPLHF	TRBJ1-6	TRBV14
CAWRVRTGVTYEQYF	TRBJ2-7	TRBV30